This TCR beta chain was captured in a study of shared clonotypes between healthy human individuals (dated by TCRdb to 2020 to 2021). Regarding the study in general: The cohort comprised a couple of women and a few men aged 18 to 49 years. Libraries were prepared and TCR repertoires were sequenced by different laboratories using diverse techniques, in order to increase sequencing depth and limit assay-specific biases. For each donor, CD4 naive and CD4 memory were each run on three plates, CD8 naive on two plates, and CD8 memory on one plate. Each donor's leukapheresis produced roughly between roughly 0.85 and 9.5 billion PBMCs. Blood TCR repertoires of a handful of healthy adults were deeply sequenced to estimate repertoire size and the extent of clonotype sharing between individuals. Overall study results and their limits: Naive subsets generally had larger estimated clonotype richness than memory subsets did. Pairwise subsampling indicated that sequencing depth was expected to affect the degree of clonotype sharing among donors. Incomplete sequencing was indicated by rarefaction of sorted-subset datasets, despite the large sequencing depth. Sampling was limited to blood, and TCR repertoires in tissue likely differ from TCR repertoires in blood. Because the study included only a small number of donors, the genetic and exposure-history diversity represented was limited. When a handful of donors were compared, the shared fraction of clonotypes was roughly 4.8% for naive CD4, around 4% for naive CD8, 2% to 2.5% for memory CD4, and roughly 0.4% for memory CD8. Higher generation probabilities were observed for clonotypes shared by all four sorted-subset donors than for non-shared clonotypes.

CD8 naive samples were obtained by positive selection for CCR7 among CD45RO-negative cells, yielding a CD45RA+CCR7+ population from which TemRA cells were excluded. The donors were healthy, HIV-negative adults who had no recently reported acute infections or vaccinations. All donors were Caucasian adults living in Nashville, Tennessee, USA. Blood was obtained by leukapheresis, after which PBMCs were separated by Ficoll-Histopaque density gradient centrifugation and cryopreserved in liquid nitrogen vapor phase. Analytical flow cytometry was used to check the purity and quantity of each magnetically sorted T cell population. Genomic DNA was isolated from each sorted fraction and quantified by UV absorbance on a Nanodrop 2000c. A remark on this clone: The antigen this receptor binds is unknown. Base qualities are not recorded, but no much larger clone differs from it by a single base.

Using the deep immunoSEQ assay, multiplex PCR amplified TCR CDR3 regions from genomic DNA. For each cell subset, the extracted genomic DNA was distributed evenly across all wells of several immunoSEQ 96-well plates, and each plate served as one replicate. Each replicate PCR for sorted subsets received approximately 200 ng genomic DNA, equal to about 30,000 T cell genomes. The purified libraries were quantified using a Qubit 3.0 fluorometer, sized with a Bioanalyzer 2100, and then quantified again using the KAPA Library Quantification kit. A separate single-read 150-cycle Illumina NextSeq 550 flow cell was used to sequence each immunoSEQ 96-well plate. The original methods were these. The immunoSEQ output contained only junctional sequences without quality scores, so filtering could not match that applied to full-length reads. To assign V/J genes and CDR3, sequences were annotated using PyIR, a Python wrapper for IgBLAST v1.9, with IMGT germline references. Any read was removed if the V/J assignment was weak (E-value above 1e-6), the CDR3 was missing, or the read contained stop codons, out-of-frame junctions, or ambiguous translated residues. V3J clonotypes were defined as sequences sharing an identical inferred V gene, J gene, and CDR3 amino acid sequence. The percentage overlap between two repertoires was calculated by dividing the number of shared unique clonotypes by the size of the smaller repertoire. RTK rarefaction, the Chao1 estimator, and Recon v2.1 estimates of unobserved clonotypes were used to assess repertoire richness. Generation probabilities were computed with OLGA for all TCRbeta clonotypes obtained by the gDNA method from a handful of donors. This immuneACCESS table, as held by TCRdb, lists in-frame sequences with V and J called but not all clones. Of the missing ones, under half trace to an unresolved V gene in checked studies; the others have no known cause. From that table come the V and J calls and clone size; the DNA was used to work out D and trimming. This sample comprises under 1 million clones, just over 95% of them detected only once. Less than 0.25% of the sample is in the top ten clones.

CDR1 SEHNR and CDR2 FQNEAQ are derived from the germline V gene (reference sequence). The CDR3 covers 14 residues, taking in both the cysteine and the phenylalanine. This entry keeps only the CDR3 DNA: 42 bases, framed from base 1. Trimming takes 5 bases off V and 3 bases off J; junction bases not matched to a gene: 3. The receptor's source is a man aged 25-40 years in good health. The V gene is TRBV7-9 and the J gene is TRBJ1-5, with 8 bases in between that match TRBD1. The sample was naive CD8+ T cells sorted from blood. The sample's cell subset or site, from its label and the paper: CD45RA+CCR7+. The DNA sequence is TGTGCCAGCAGCCGGACAGGGATCAATCAGCCCCAGCATTTT. It translates as CASSRTGINQPQHF.